The 2 T cell receptor beta chains presented below share a single source sample, sequenced in a study of T cell changes during pregnancy in multiple sclerosis. Clones were read by immunoSEQ multiplex PCR, and TCRdb kept only the in-frame ones, dropping some. Of under 60,000 clones in the sample, almost 95% were seen once. The source material was CD4+ T cells from peripheral blood mononuclear cells, sampled in the third trimester of pregnancy. The source is a female donor with multiple sclerosis, enrolled in a pregnancy study.

This chain uses TRBV30 with TRBJ2-3; D possibly corresponds to TRBD1 (6 bases). V was cut by 0 bases and J by 6 bases, with 10 bases left in between. The CDR3 runs 13 residues. CDR1 and CDR2 (germline): GTSNPN, SVGIG (reference sequence). CDR3 nucleotide sequence: TGTGCCTGGAGTGTACAGGGCGGGGATACGCAGTATTTT. The encoded protein is CAWSVQGGDTQYF.

CDR3 sequence (DNA): TGTGCCACCAGCAGAGGGCAGGGATCTGGGGCCAACGTCCTGACTTTC. This codes for CATSRGQGSGANVLTF. The chain couples TRBV15 to TRBJ2-6; possibly TRBD1 for D (5 bases). Looked up from germline, CDR1 is LNHNV and CDR2 is YYDKDF (reference sequence). V dropped 1 base and J dropped 1 base, with 8 bases sitting between them. The CDR3 is made up of 16 amino acids.